This T cell receptor (beta chain) was sequenced in a study of response to subunit inactivated influenza vaccine. General study findings and limits: A suggestion made by the authors is that each seasonal influenza vaccination recruits few new T cells.

TCRdb re-analysed the RT-PCR reads in MiXCR, keeping a single row per CDR3 protein. The sample comprises hundreds of thousands of distinct CDR3 sequences, 13% to 15% of which are singletons, and less than 8.5% rests with the top ten. This clonotype was detected a few times. Its antigen is as yet unknown. J gave up 3 bases and V 5 bases, and 7 bases lay outside the gene matches. The CDR3 spans 15 residues. Per germline, CDR1 SEHNR and CDR2 FQNEAQ (reference sequence). The chain uses TRBV7-9 and TRBJ2-1, with 7 positions matching TRBD2. The sequences come from PBMCs from blood, collected around 15 days before vaccination. The origin of this receptor is a man aged 45-65 years who received an inactivated influenza vaccine. CDR3 nucleotide sequence: TGTGCCAGCAGCCCCCAGCGGGACTTCTACAATGAGCAGTTCTTC. The encoded protein is CASSPQRDFYNEQFF.